This T cell receptor beta chain emerged from a study of CD8 T cells in Susac syndrome. Study-level results: It was acknowledged in the study that its TCR sequencing and HLA analysis involved a relatively small number of individuals.

CDR3 length equals 13 residues. V gave up 7 bases and J gave up 3 bases; unmatched junction bases: 2. CDR1 is MNHEY and CDR2 is SVGAGI in the germline V gene. The authors negatively isolated CD8+ and CD4+ T cells and FACS-enriched TEMRA cells. Points on this clonotype: Its antigen is currently unknown.

A quantity of about 0.5 to 1 ug RNA underwent reverse transcription using random hexamers. The CDR3 of TCR beta was amplified by immunoSEQ multiplex PCR across 54 Vbeta and 13 Jbeta. Via MiXCR, TCRdb re-called the immunoSEQ multiplex PCR reads, giving one row per CDR3 protein. Among about 430,000 distinct CDR3 sequences listed, around 83% were seen once. Sequencing was carried out using CD8+ T cells from PBMCs. The receptor was derived from a human donor with multiple sclerosis. This sequence joins TRBV6-5 and TRBJ2-1; 8 bases agree with TRBD2. The CDR3 coding sequence is TGTGCCAGCACCGGGGGGGGCTACAATGAGCAGTTCTTC. Translating it yields CASTGGGYNEQFF.